The next 31 T cell receptor beta chains were all read from a single sample in a study of blood T cell repertoires in COVID-19. Sequenced by immunoSEQ multiplex PCR; TCRdb stores in-frame clones only, minus some. The repertoire holds some 77,000 clones, with roughly 76% as singletons. Specimen: peripheral blood. All receptors come from a woman aged 65 to 85 with acute or convalescent COVID-19.

About this clone itself: In this CDR3 the conserved last residue, phenylalanine or tryptophan, is missing, so a read error is likely. Because the CDR3's place on the DNA is in doubt, the DNA is left out and the CDR3 is given as listed by TCRdb. The gene calls are TRBV7-3 and TRBJ2-3; TRBD2, the table's D call, was not compared with the DNA. Germline V gene lookup returns CDR1 SGHTA and CDR2 FQGTGA. From its first to its last residue, the CDR3 has 11 amino acids. The CDR3 sequence: CASSLNLAGGL.

This rearrangement joins TRBV14 to TRBJ2-1; 10 nucleotides align to TRBD2. CDR1 is SGHDN, CDR2 FVKESK, per germline. The CDR3 has 18 amino acids. V was clipped by 1 base and J by 7 bases; unmatched bases: 13. The CDR3 DNA follows: TGTGCCAGCAGCCAAGGGATCTTAGCGGGAGGCCGGGGGAATGAGCAGTTCTTC. Its translation is CASSQGILAGGRGNEQFF.

Ten or more counts support this clone. The V and J genes are TRBV14 and TRBJ2-3; TRBD2 might be the D (5 bases). V was cut by 2 bases and J by 12 bases, with 15 bases left in between. The CDR3 has 13 amino acids. Per the germline V gene, CDR1 is SGHDN and CDR2 is FVKESK. The CDR3 reads CASSQSIGGIQYF. The CDR3 DNA is TGTGCCAGCAGCCAATCAATCGGAGGCATCCAGTATTTT.

The CDR3 spells CASSSDRGISSPLHF. DNA of the CDR3: TGCGCCAGCAGCTCTGACAGGGGCATAAGTTCACCCCTCCACTTT. The gene calls are TRBV5-1 and TRBJ1-6, with TRBD1 matching over 8 bases. V was pared by 3 bases and J by 9 bases, with 8 bases of the junction left unmatched. The CDR3 is 15 amino acids. Germline V gene sequence: CDR1 SGHRS, CDR2 YFSETQ. The full variable domain, its missing parts supplied by reference TRBV5-1 and TRBJ1-6, is KAGVTQTPRYLIKTRGQQVTLSCSPISGHRSVSWYQQTPGQGLQFLFEYFSETQRNKGNFPGRFSGRQFSNSRSEMNVSTLELGDSALYLCASSSDRGISSPLHFGNGTRLTVT.

The chain links TRBV30 to TRBJ2-1; tentative D call: TRBD2 (6 bases). CDR3 length: 14 amino acids. Trimming took off 5 bases at V and 6 bases at J, with 17 bases between the two ends. Germline loops: CDR1 GTSNPN, CDR2 SVGIG (reference sequence). Here the CDR3 reads CAWGSLASVNEQFF. CDR3 nucleotide sequence: TGTGCCTGGGGGAGTCTGGCTAGCGTCAATGAGCAGTTCTTC.

This chain links TRBV5-8 with TRBJ2-1; 7 nucleotides agree with TRBD2. Germline trimming cut 7 bases from V and 7 bases from J; bases unmatched to any gene: 11. Germline CDR1 reads SGHTS; CDR2 reads YDEGEE. This CDR3 has 14 amino acids. The CDR3 sequence is CASGRAHLSNEQFF. For the CDR3, the DNA is TGTGCCAGCGGGAGGGCCCACTTGTCGAATGAGCAGTTCTTC. Filled out from reference TRBV5-8 and TRBJ2-1, the complete variable domain reads EAGVTQSPTHLIKTRGQQATLRCSPISGHTSVYWYQQALGLGLQFLLWYDEGEERNRGNFPPRFSGRQFPNYSSELNVNALELEDSALYLCASGRAHLSNEQFFGPGTRLTVL.

The chain is built from TRBV7-8 and TRBJ2-1; possibly TRBD2 for D (7 bases). V was shortened by 4 bases and J by 9 bases, with 13 bases between the two germline ends. This CDR3 comprises 13 residues. Germline values: CDR1 SGHVS, CDR2 FQNEAQ. This chain's CDR3 is CASSYREGGEQFF. CDR3 in DNA: TGTGCCAGCAGCTACAGGGAGGGGGGTGAGCAGTTCTTC.

In DNA form, the CDR3 reads TGTGCCAGCAGCCCCCCGGGAGAGACCCAGTACTTC. Translated: CASSPPGETQYF. The genes are TRBV7-9 and TRBJ2-5; no firm D call. The V and J ends lost 5 bases and 4 bases respectively, with 8 bases between them. The CDR3 runs 12 residues. Germline lookup yields CDR1 SEHNR and CDR2 FQNEAQ (reference sequence).

The chain recombines TRBV7-9 with TRBJ1-2; D is unresolved. This CDR3 has 11 residues. V was trimmed by 5 bases and J by 6 bases, leaving 7 bases between them. CDR1 and CDR2 from the germline V gene are SEHNR and FQNEAQ (reference sequence). CDR3 loop: CASSQTNGYTF. CDR3 DNA: TGTGCCAGCAGCCAGACAAATGGCTACACCTTC.

The chain couples TRBV2 to TRBJ2-7, with 13 bases that match TRBD2. The V gene's germline CDR1 is SNHLY and CDR2 FYNNEI. V trimming: 8 bases; J trimming: 0 bases; junction bases outside the gene matches: 4. The CDR3 spans 15 residues. Here the CDR3 reads CASLGLAGVSYEQYF. The CDR3 nucleotides read TGTGCCAGCCTAGGACTAGCGGGGGTCTCCTACGAGCAGTACTTC. The full variable domain, in which reference TRBV2 and TRBJ2-7 provide the parts outside the CDR3, is EPEVTQTPSHQVTQMGQEVILRCVPISNHLYFYWYRQILGQKVEFLVSFYNNEISEKSEIFDDQFSVERPDGSNFTLKIRSTKLEDSAMYFCASLGLAGVSYEQYFGPGTRLTVT.

The chain joins TRBV6-2 or TRBV6-3 to TRBJ2-1, with 7 bases fitting TRBD2. The CDR3 loop spans 14 amino acids. V lost 2 bases and J lost 7; bases outside the gene matches: 5. CDR1 is MNHEY and CDR2 is SVGEGT in the germline V gene. For the CDR3, the DNA is TGTGCCAGCAGTTACGGGGACTACGGAAATGAGCAGTTCTTC. Protein sequence: CASSYGDYGNEQFF.

There are a few counts of this clone. The chain employs TRBV4-2 and TRBJ2-2, with 10 bases that match TRBD2. This CDR3 is 17 amino acids long. Germline loops: CDR1 LGHNA, CDR2 YNFKEQ. The V and J ends lost 6 bases and 0 bases, in that order; junction bases with no gene match: 7. The CDR3 is CASSQLAGTTNTGELFF. CDR3 nucleotides: TGTGCCAGCAGTCAACTAGCGGGAACAACGAACACCGGGGAGCTGTTTTTT.

This clone was seen more than once but under ten times. The J gene is TRBJ2-7, the V gene TRBV7-2, with a weak D call TRBD1 (6 bases). Trimming removed 5 bases from V and 3 bases from J, with 17 bases in between. The germline V gene has CDR1 SGHTA and CDR2 FQGNSA. The length of the CDR3 is 15 residues. CDR3 in DNA: TGTGCCAGCAGCCCAAGGTACGGGACAAACTACGAGCAGTACTTC. The encoded protein is CASSPRYGTNYEQYF.

The gene calls are TRBV18 and TRBJ2-1; D is uncertain. This CDR3 comprises 13 residues. Trimming took 6 bases from V and 7 from J, leaving 13 bases between them. Germline-derived CDR1 and CDR2 are KGHSH and LQKENI. Written as DNA, the CDR3 is TGTGCCAGCTCGGGCTTCCCGAGTAATGAGCAGTTCTTC. It encodes CASSGFPSNEQFF.

The chain couples TRBV29-1 to TRBJ1-2; 7 positions match TRBD1. The CDR3 length is 15 residues. The trim removed 4 bases at V and 7 bases at J, leaving 15 bases unmatched. Per the germline V gene, CDR1 is SQVTM and CDR2 is ANQGSEA. In DNA, the CDR3 is TGCAGCGTTGTTATTCCTTTACAGGGGAAAGGTGGCTACACCTTC. It is translated as CSVVIPLQGKGGYTF.

The chain is built from TRBV14 and TRBJ1-1; D possibly corresponds to TRBD1 (5 bases). This CDR3 spans 14 amino acids. Trimming removed 3 bases at V and 4 bases at J, with 12 bases between. The germline V gene has CDR1 SGHDN and CDR2 FVKESK. Written as DNA, the CDR3 is TGTGCCAGCAGCCAGGGGGGTGGTGCCACTGAAGCTTTCTTT. Its translation: CASSQGGGATEAFF.

V and J are TRBV5-1 and TRBJ1-3; 8 bases align to TRBD1. V lost 4 bases to trimming and J lost 4 bases; unmatched junction nucleotides: 7. Looked up from germline, CDR1 is SGHRS and CDR2 is YFSETQ. The CDR3 has 15 residues. In DNA, the CDR3 is TGCGCCAGCAGCCCCAAACAGGGGGGAGGAAACACCATATATTTT. Its protein is CASSPKQGGGNTIYF.

The chain carries TRBV28 and TRBJ1-1, with no clear D. The germline V and J ends were trimmed by 5 bases and 1 base, with 8 bases remaining between them. The CDR3 covers 13 residues. Germline-derived CDR1 and CDR2 are MDHEN and SYDVKM. The CDR3 DNA reads TGTGCCAGCAGTACACGGAGGAACACTGAAGCTTTCTTT. Translation: CASSTRRNTEAFF.

The rearrangement uses TRBV5-1 and TRBJ1-3; possibly TRBD1 for D (6 bases). The CDR3 loop spans 15 amino acids. Deletions cut 0 bases from V and 1 base from J, with 8 bases between. Germline values: CDR1 SGHRS, CDR2 YFSETQ. The CDR3 here is CASSLEDSSGNTIYF. DNA of the CDR3: TGCGCCAGCAGCTTGGAGGACAGTTCTGGAAACACCATATATTTT.

This chain joins TRBV6-5 and TRBJ1-1; no clear D gene. The V gene's germline CDR1 is MNHEY and CDR2 SVGAGI. V dropped 6 bases and J dropped 1 base, with 6 bases sitting between them. The CDR3 is made up of 12 amino acids. CDR3: CASRLENTEAFF. The CDR3 DNA is TGTGCCAGCAGACTCGAGAACACTGAAGCTTTCTTT.

The J gene is TRBJ2-1, the V gene TRBV5-1; 12 bases fit TRBD2. Germline values: CDR1 SGHRS, CDR2 YFSETQ. The CDR3 is 18 residues long. J was trimmed by 4 bases and V by 4 bases; bases with no gene match: 12. The CDR3 reads CASSLPRLAGAAYNEQFF. CDR3 nucleotide sequence: TGCGCCAGCAGCCTCCCTCGACTAGCGGGAGCTGCTTACAATGAGCAGTTCTTC.

The chain uses TRBV18 and TRBJ1-2; D is possibly TRBD1 (6 bases). There are 16 residues in the CDR3. Germline V gene data show CDR1 as KGHSH and CDR2 as LQKENI. V lost 3 bases to trimming and J lost 5 bases, with 19 bases between them. The CDR3 DNA is TGTGCCAGCTCACCGGGGACATCACGGGCAGGATATGGCTACACCTTC. It is translated as CASSPGTSRAGYGYTF. Looking up the rest from reference TRBV18 and TRBJ1-2 gives the full variable domain: NAGVMQNPRHLVRRRGQEARLRCSPMKGHSHVYWYRQLPEEGLKFMVYLQKENIIDESGMPKERFSAEFPKEGPSILRIQQVVRGDSAAYFCASSPGTSRAGYGYTFGSGTRLTVV.

V gene TRBV9 combines with J gene TRBJ2-1, with 14 bases that match TRBD2. CDR3 size: 18 residues. The V segment lost 0 bases and the J segment 9 bases; nucleotides outside the gene matches: 11. Germline V CDR1 and CDR2: SGDLS, YYNGEE. CDR3 region: CASSVGGAGLAGGVEQFF. CDR3 nucleotide sequence: TGTGCCAGCAGCGTAGGAGGTGCAGGACTAGCGGGAGGTGTTGAGCAGTTCTTC.

The chain combines TRBV6-5 with TRBJ2-3; D remains ambiguous. Germline values: CDR1 MNHEY, CDR2 SVGAGI. CDR3 length: 12 amino acids. The germline V and J ends were trimmed by 2 bases and 6 bases, with 6 bases remaining between them. CDR3 nucleotide sequence: TGTGCCAGCAGTTACGTAGTGGATACGCAGTATTTT. Its translation: CASSYVVDTQYF.

The CDR3 region is CASSVYREQYF. The CDR3 nucleotides are TGTGCCAGCAGTGTTTACCGGGAGCAGTACTTC. The chain employs TRBV2 and TRBJ2-7; no clear D gene. Trimming pared 4 bases from V and 7 bases from J, leaving 8 bases between. The CDR3 runs 11 residues. CDR1 and CDR2 (germline): SNHLY, FYNNEI.

V usage is TRBV6-5 and J usage is TRBJ1-3, with 9 bases identical to TRBD1. The CDR3 loop spans 16 amino acids. Germline V gene data show CDR1 as MNHEY and CDR2 as SVGAGI. Trimming took 0 bases from V and 4 from J; bases not matched to a gene: 4. CDR3 loop: CASSYSGQGSGNTIYF. As DNA, the CDR3 is TGTGCCAGCAGTTACTCGGGACAGGGATCCGGAAACACCATATATTTT.

The genes are TRBV7-3 and TRBJ1-2; no clear D gene. Per germline, CDR1 SGHTA and CDR2 FQGTGA. Trimming removed 0 bases at V and 4 bases at J, with 6 bases between. This CDR3 has 13 residues. CDR3 sequence reads: CASSLTEGYGYTF. The CDR3, as DNA: TGTGCCAGCAGCTTAACCGAGGGCTATGGCTACACCTTC.

This chain links TRBV18 with TRBJ1-5; a possible D gene is TRBD1 (6 bases). V was shortened by 6 bases and J by 2 bases, with 14 bases between the two germline ends. The CDR3 totals 15 residues. Germline V gene data show CDR1 as KGHSH and CDR2 as LQKENI. Written as DNA, the CDR3 is TGTGCCAGCTCCCTGTCCAGGGGAGGCAATCAGCCCCAGCATTTT. This codes for CASSLSRGGNQPQHF.

This chain uses TRBV10-3 with TRBJ2-2; D not resolved. Germline CDR1 reads ENHRY; CDR2 reads SYGVKD. V was trimmed by 6 bases and J by 1 base, leaving 9 bases between them. This CDR3 has 14 residues. As DNA, the CDR3 is TGTGCCATCAGGGGTACAGTGAACACCGGGGAGCTGTTTTTT. Translated: CAIRGTVNTGELFF.

The sample holds a few counts of this clone. CDR3: CASSLGGGSGNTIYF. CDR3 coding DNA: TGTGCCAGCAGCTTAGGCGGGGGCTCTGGAAACACCATATATTTT. The chain carries TRBV7-8 and TRBJ1-3, with a weak D call TRBD1 (5 bases). The length of the CDR3 is 15 residues. Germline V gene sequence: CDR1 SGHVS, CDR2 FQNEAQ. V lost 1 base to trimming and J lost 0 bases, with 7 bases between them.

This clone was counted only a few times. The chain combines TRBV25-1 with TRBJ2-3, with 14 bases identical to TRBD2. The junction had 7 bases not matched to a gene; V was cut back by 2 bases and J by 6 bases. The germline gives CDR1 MGHDK, CDR2 SYGVNS. This CDR3 has 17 amino acids. This CDR3 reads CASSEKGTSGRGDTQYF. The CDR3 DNA is TGTGCCAGCAGTGAAAAGGGGACTAGCGGGAGAGGGGATACGCAGTATTTT.